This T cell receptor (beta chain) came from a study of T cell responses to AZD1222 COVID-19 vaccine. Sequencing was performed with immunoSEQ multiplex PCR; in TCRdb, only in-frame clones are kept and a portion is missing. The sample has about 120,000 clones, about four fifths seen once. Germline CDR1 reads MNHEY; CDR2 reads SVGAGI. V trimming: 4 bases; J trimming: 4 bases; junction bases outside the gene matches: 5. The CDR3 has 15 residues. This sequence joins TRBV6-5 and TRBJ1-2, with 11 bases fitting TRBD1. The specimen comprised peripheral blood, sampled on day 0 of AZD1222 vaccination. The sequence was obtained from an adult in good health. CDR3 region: CASSSSGQGGYGYTF. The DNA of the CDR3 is TGTGCCAGCAGTTCCTCGGGACAGGGGGGCTATGGCTACACCTTC.